The 23 T cell receptor beta chains given below trace back to one sample, sequenced in a study of blood T cell repertoires in COVID-19. Here immunoSEQ multiplex PCR was the method, and the copy in TCRdb shows in-frame clones only, minus some. The profile shows more than 12,000 clones, around 89% of them singletons. The sequencing sample was made of peripheral blood. The receptors stem from a human donor in a cohort sampled during active COVID-19.

This clone was found once. The CDR3 sequence is CASRKTGTGNTIYF. In DNA form, the CDR3 reads TGTGCCAGCAGGAAAACAGGGACTGGAAACACCATATATTTT. The chain combines TRBV6-5 with TRBJ1-3; D possibly corresponds to TRBD1 (6 bases). The CDR3 has 14 amino acids. The ends were cut back, 6 bases at V and 2 bases at J, with 11 bases in the middle. The germline V gene has CDR1 MNHEY and CDR2 SVGAGI.

This chain uses TRBV25-1 with TRBJ2-5; unclear D gene. The V end lost 8 bases, the J end lost 3 bases, and 16 bases lay between the germline ends. The CDR3 sequence is 14 residues long. Germline CDR1 MGHDK, CDR2 SYGVNS. CDR3 sequence: CASPEPLGKETQYF. The CDR3 DNA reads TGTGCCAGCCCGGAACCCCTAGGCAAAGAGACCCAGTACTTC.

This chain connects TRBV19 to TRBJ2-1; 8 positions agree with TRBD2. The CDR3 contains 17 residues. The germline CDR1 and CDR2 sequences are LNHDA and SQIVND (reference sequence). The V segment lost 3 bases and the J segment 0 bases; nucleotides outside the gene matches: 7. This CDR3 is CASSIGRALRSYNEQFF. CDR3 nucleotide sequence: TGTGCCAGTAGTATCGGGAGGGCCCTACGCTCCTACAATGAGCAGTTCTTC.

V and J are TRBV30 and TRBJ2-7; D may be TRBD1 (6 bases). Germline V lookup: CDR1 GTSNPN, CDR2 SVGIG (reference sequence). V lost 4 bases to trimming and J lost 7 bases, with 11 bases between them. The length of the CDR3 is 11 residues. Here the CDR3 reads CAWNRAREQYF. The DNA for the CDR3 is TGTGCCTGGAACAGGGCAAGAGAGCAGTACTTC.

The chain uses TRBV19 and TRBJ1-3, with TRBD1 as a possible D gene (5 bases). This CDR3 region has 13 residues. Trimming removed 7 bases at V and 7 bases at J, with 14 bases between. CDR1 is LNHDA and CDR2 is SQIVND in the germline V gene (reference sequence). CDR3 residues: CASNNGGGNTIYF. For the CDR3, the DNA is TGTGCCAGTAATAACGGGGGAGGTAACACCATATATTTT.

V and J are TRBV3-1 (or the pseudogene TRBV3-2) and TRBJ2-2; 9 bases line up with TRBD1. Germline V gene lookup returns CDR1 LGHDT and CDR2 YNNKEL (reference sequence). CDR3 length: 17 amino acids. With V trimmed by 1 base and J by 0 bases, 3 bases remained unmatched. The CDR3 DNA reads as TGTGCCAGCAGCCAAGTGACAGGGGGTTCGAACACCGGGGAGCTGTTTTTT. This sequence encodes CASSQVTGGSNTGELFF.

The chain recombines TRBV6-5 with TRBJ2-7; D possibly corresponds to TRBD1 (5 bases). Trimming left V 0 bases short and J 3 bases short, with 9 bases between. There are 14 residues in the CDR3. From germline, CDR1 is MNHEY and CDR2 SVGAGI. DNA for the CDR3: TGTGCCAGCAGTTACTCTCTGGACAACTACGAGCAGTACTTC. Its protein is CASSYSLDNYEQYF.

The rearrangement links TRBV6-4 to TRBJ1-5; 8 bases match TRBD1. V gave up 2 bases and J gave up 13 bases; unmatched junction bases: 7. The CDR3 totals 13 residues. Germline values: CDR1 MRHNA, CDR2 SNTAGT. Here the CDR3 reads CASSDTPGQVQHF. CDR3 nucleotide sequence: TGTGCCAGCAGTGACACGCCGGGACAGGTACAGCATTTT.

The chain has TRBV5-1 and TRBJ2-5, with TRBD1 matching 7 bases. The CDR3 is made up of 15 amino acids. V was pared by 4 bases and J by 2 bases, with 8 bases of the junction left unmatched. From germline, CDR1 is SGHRS and CDR2 YFSETQ. CDR3 protein: CASSPTEGAQETQYF. In nucleotides, the CDR3 is TGCGCCAGCAGCCCGACAGAGGGGGCTCAAGAGACCCAGTACTTC.

V is TRBV30 and J is TRBJ1-2; D is undetermined. V lost 2 bases to trimming and J lost 4 bases, with 17 bases between them. Germline V lookup: CDR1 GTSNPN, CDR2 SVGIG (reference sequence). The CDR3 loop spans 15 amino acids. Here the CDR3 DNA reads TGTGCCTGGAGTATCCGACGGACGCGGGGCTATGGCTACACCTTC. This sequence encodes CAWSIRRTRGYGYTF.

The chain couples TRBV6-5 to TRBJ1-5; D gene ambiguous. The CDR3 has 15 amino acids. V shed 3 bases and J shed 0 bases, with 9 bases lying between them. CDR1 and CDR2 (germline): MNHEY, SVGAGI. For the CDR3, the DNA is TGTGCCAGCAGTTATCGGCAGGATAGCAATCAGCCCCAGCATTTT. It is translated as CASSYRQDSNQPQHF.

The V call is TRBV29-1, the J call TRBJ1-1; TRBD1 matches at 8 bases. This CDR3 comprises 16 residues. V dropped 1 base and J dropped 0; count of bases not matched to a gene: 7. The germline gives CDR1 SQVTM, CDR2 ANQGSEA. The CDR3 loop is CSVEGGRGRLNTEAFF. CDR3 DNA: TGCAGCGTTGAAGGTGGCAGGGGGCGTTTGAACACTGAAGCTTTCTTT. Together with reference TRBV29-1 and TRBJ1-1, the CDR3 gives the full variable domain: SAVISQKPSRDICQRGTSLTIQCQVDSQVTMMFWYRQQPGQSLTLIATANQGSEATYESGFVIDKFPISRPNLTFSTLTVSNMSPEDSSIYLCSVEGGRGRLNTEAFFGQGTRLTVV.

The chain combines TRBV7-8 with TRBJ2-3; 13 bases match TRBD2. Germline CDR1 SGHVS, CDR2 FQNEAQ. The CDR3 is 16 amino acids. V shed 4 bases and J 2 bases; nucleotides not matched to a gene: 3. CDR3 region: CASSSGLAGPTDTQYF. CDR3 coding DNA: TGTGCCAGCAGCTCGGGACTAGCGGGGCCCACAGATACGCAGTATTTT.

The chain joins TRBV12-3 or TRBV12-4 to TRBJ1-2, with TRBD1 identical over 9 bases. V gave up 6 bases and J gave up 7 bases; unmatched junction bases: 6. The CDR3 has 13 residues. CDR3 nucleotide sequence: TGTGCCAGCAGCTCGGGACAGGGCAGTGGCTACACCTTC. Residues: CASSSGQGSGYTF.

The V gene is TRBV9, the J gene TRBJ2-5; tentatively, D is TRBD1 (8 bases). The CDR3 runs to 16 residues. CDR1 and CDR2 (germline): SGDLS, YYNGEE. Trimming left V 1 base short and J 5 bases short, with 18 bases between. The CDR3 coding sequence is TGTGCCAGCAGCGTACCAACAGGGGGAGGGCGGGAGACCCAGTACTTC. Amino acid sequence: CASSVPTGGGRETQYF.

The genes are TRBV6-5 and TRBJ1-1; D gene unclear. V gave up 11 bases and J gave up 3 bases, with 16 bases separating them. The CDR3 has 13 amino acids. Germline V gives CDR1 MNHEY, CDR2 SVGAGI. In DNA form, the CDR3 reads TGTGCCGTAGGCCGGACGGAGGACACTGAAGCTTTCTTT. This encodes CAVGRTEDTEAFF.

The chain joins TRBV3-1 (or the pseudogene TRBV3-2) to TRBJ1-2; possible D gene TRBD1, 6 bases. This CDR3 has 13 amino acids. Germline-derived CDR1 and CDR2 are LGHDT and YNNKEL (reference sequence). V was clipped by 9 bases and J by 8 bases, with 19 bases between them. The CDR3 sequence is CASTPGGHGGYTF. In DNA form, the CDR3 reads TGTGCCAGTACCCCGGGGGGGCACGGGGGCTACACCTTC.

The gene calls are TRBV5-1 and TRBJ2-3, with 13 bases lining up with TRBD2. The CDR3 sequence is 16 residues long. V was pared by 7 bases and J by 2 bases, with 7 bases of the junction left unmatched. Germline CDR1 is SGHRS and CDR2 is YFSETQ. The CDR3 sequence is CASLLGLAGDTDTQYF. CDR3 DNA sequence: TGCGCCAGCCTCCTCGGACTAGCGGGGGACACAGATACGCAGTATTTT.

The V call is TRBV10-3, the J call TRBJ1-1, with D perhaps TRBD1 (5 bases). Germline V CDR1 and CDR2: ENHRY, SYGVKD. V shed 4 bases and J shed 7 bases, with 7 bases lying between them. This CDR3 spans 11 amino acids. The CDR3, as DNA: TGTGCCATCAGTGGGACACTTGAAGCTTTCTTT. Protein product: CAISGTLEAFF.

The V and J genes are TRBV6-2 or TRBV6-3 and TRBJ1-1; D unclear. This CDR3 region has 13 residues. Germline lookup yields CDR1 MNHEY and CDR2 SVGEGT. V shed 2 bases and J shed 3 bases, with 7 bases lying between them. This CDR3 is CASSYAGYTEAFF. The CDR3 nucleotides are TGTGCCAGCAGTTACGCGGGGTACACTGAAGCTTTCTTT.

This clone was counted between two and nine times. J is TRBJ1-6 and V is TRBV2; TRBD1 matches at 9 bases. V lost 3 bases and J lost 8; bases outside the gene matches: 2. CDR1 and CDR2 (germline): SNHLY, FYNNEI. The length of the CDR3 is 14 residues. This chain's CDR3 is CASSEDRGYSPLHF. Here the CDR3 DNA reads TGTGCCAGCAGTGAGGACAGGGGATATTCACCCCTCCACTTT.

V gene TRBV5-1 combines with J gene TRBJ1-2, with D maybe TRBD1 (5 bases). CDR3 size: 13 residues. Germline assignment: CDR1 SGHRS and CDR2 YFSETQ. Trimming stripped 4 bases from V and 4 bases from J, with 11 bases between. DNA for the CDR3: TGCGCCAGCAGCACACAGGAGTCCTATGGCTACACCTTC. This translates into CASSTQESYGYTF.

The chain employs TRBV5-1 and TRBJ2-7; TRBD2 is a possible D gene (6 bases). The germline V and J ends were trimmed by 4 bases and 6 bases, with 14 bases remaining between them. This CDR3 is 13 amino acids long. Germline V CDR1 and CDR2: SGHRS, YFSETQ. CDR3 in amino acids: CASSAGGGREQYF. The CDR3 DNA sequence: TGCGCCAGCAGCGCCGGGGGTGGGCGCGAGCAGTACTTC.